This T cell receptor beta chain was captured by sequencing in a study of identical twins. Study-wide findings and caveats: Invariant populations such as MAIT and iNKT cells could partly muddle zero-insertion analyses.

This CDR3 has 14 residues. The germline CDR1 and CDR2 sequences are MNHEY and SMNVEV (reference sequence). This clonotype was observed a handful of times. Its antigen is unidentified. Each cDNA held unique molecular identifiers, and template switching gave it a universal primer site. From the 5' RACE reads, TCRdb called clonotypes with MiXCR, one entry per CDR3 protein. Seen here are 1,800,000 or so distinct CDR3 sequences, about 32% observed once, and the top ten hold about 0.3%. The receptor was isolated from a newborn girl in good health. This sequence joins TRBV27 and TRBJ2-4, with TRBD1 identical over 8 bases. The DNA end is more similar to TRBJ2-5, so the J call may be wrong. Material for sequencing was cord blood. CDR3 protein: CASSSWTGKETQYF. The CDR3 region has the DNA TGTGCCAGCAGTTCGTGGACAGGGAAAGAGACCCAGTACTTC.